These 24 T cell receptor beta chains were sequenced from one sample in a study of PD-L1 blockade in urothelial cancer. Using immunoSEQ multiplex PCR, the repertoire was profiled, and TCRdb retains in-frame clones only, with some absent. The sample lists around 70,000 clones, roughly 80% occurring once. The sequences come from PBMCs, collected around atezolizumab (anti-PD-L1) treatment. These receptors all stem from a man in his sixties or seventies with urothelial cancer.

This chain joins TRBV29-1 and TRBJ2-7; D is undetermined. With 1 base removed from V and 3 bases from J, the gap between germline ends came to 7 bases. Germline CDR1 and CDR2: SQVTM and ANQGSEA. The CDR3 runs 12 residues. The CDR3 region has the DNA TGCAGCGTTGAAGGGGCCAGCTACGAGCAGTACTTC. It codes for CSVEGASYEQYF.

The DNA for the CDR3 is TGTGCCAGCTCACCAGAGCCGCAGACGGGAGCTTTCTTT. Translating it yields CASSPEPQTGAFF. The genes are TRBV18 and TRBJ1-1, with no clear D. Trimming cost V 2 bases and J 10 bases, with 14 bases left between them. The V gene's germline CDR1 is KGHSH and CDR2 LQKENI. The CDR3 is 13 residues long. The variable domain in full, completed from reference TRBV18 and TRBJ1-1, reads NAGVMQNPRHLVRRRGQEARLRCSPMKGHSHVYWYRQLPEEGLKFMVYLQKENIIDESGMPKERFSAEFPKEGPSILRIQQVVRGDSAAYFCASSPEPQTGAFFGQGTRLTVV.

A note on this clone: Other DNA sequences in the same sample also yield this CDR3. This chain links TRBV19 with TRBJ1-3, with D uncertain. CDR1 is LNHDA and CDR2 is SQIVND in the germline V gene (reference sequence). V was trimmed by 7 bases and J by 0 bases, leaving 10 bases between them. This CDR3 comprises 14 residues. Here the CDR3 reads CASISGGSGNTIYF. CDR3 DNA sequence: TGTGCCAGTATATCCGGTGGCTCTGGAAACACCATATATTTT.

CDR3 coding DNA: TGCGCCAGCAGCCCGCAGGACAGGGTCTCGAATGAGCAGTTCTTC. It encodes CASSPQDRVSNEQFF. The chain combines TRBV5-1 with TRBJ2-1, with 8 bases fitting TRBD1. Germline CDR1 and CDR2: SGHRS and YFSETQ. This CDR3 has 15 residues. The trim removed 4 bases at V and 7 bases at J, leaving 10 bases unmatched.

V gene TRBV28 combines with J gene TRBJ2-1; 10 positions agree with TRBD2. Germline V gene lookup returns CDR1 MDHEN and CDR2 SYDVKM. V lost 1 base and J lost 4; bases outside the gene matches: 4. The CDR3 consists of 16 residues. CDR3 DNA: TGTGCCAGCAGTTTATCGGCTAGCGGGAGTTACAATGAGCAGTTCTTC. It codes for CASSLSASGSYNEQFF.

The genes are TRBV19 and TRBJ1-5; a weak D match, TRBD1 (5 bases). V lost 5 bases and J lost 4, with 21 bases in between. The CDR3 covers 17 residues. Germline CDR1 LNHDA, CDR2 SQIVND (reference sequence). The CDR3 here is CASSPGWEVTLNQPQHF. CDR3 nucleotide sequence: TGTGCCAGTAGTCCAGGGTGGGAGGTGACGTTAAATCAGCCCCAGCATTTT.

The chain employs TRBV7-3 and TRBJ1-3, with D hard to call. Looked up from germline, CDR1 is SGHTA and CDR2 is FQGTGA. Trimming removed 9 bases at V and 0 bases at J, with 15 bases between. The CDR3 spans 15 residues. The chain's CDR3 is CASSETGSSGNTIYF. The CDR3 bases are TGTGCCAGTTCGGAGACGGGAAGCTCTGGAAACACCATATATTTT.

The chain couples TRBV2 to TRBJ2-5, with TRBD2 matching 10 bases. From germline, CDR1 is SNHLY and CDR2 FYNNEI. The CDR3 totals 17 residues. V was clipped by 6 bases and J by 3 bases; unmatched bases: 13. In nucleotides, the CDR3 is TGTGCCAGCAGAGGGGGGACCTCCGGGACTAGCGAAGAGACCCAGTACTTC. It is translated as CASRGGTSGTSEETQYF.

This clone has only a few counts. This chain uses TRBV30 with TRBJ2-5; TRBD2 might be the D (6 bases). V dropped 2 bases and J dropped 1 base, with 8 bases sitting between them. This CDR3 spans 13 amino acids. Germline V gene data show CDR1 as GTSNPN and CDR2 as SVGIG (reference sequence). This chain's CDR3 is CAWSSGVQETQYF. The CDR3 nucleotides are TGTGCCTGGAGTTCGGGGGTCCAAGAGACCCAGTACTTC.

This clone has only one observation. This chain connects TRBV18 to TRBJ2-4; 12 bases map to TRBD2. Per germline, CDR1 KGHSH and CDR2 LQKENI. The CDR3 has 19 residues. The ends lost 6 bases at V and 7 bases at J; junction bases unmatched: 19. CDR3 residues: CASSPSGLAGSLLFNIQYF. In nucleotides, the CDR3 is TGTGCCAGCTCTCCTTCCGGACTAGCGGGAAGCCTCTTATTCAACATTCAGTACTTC.

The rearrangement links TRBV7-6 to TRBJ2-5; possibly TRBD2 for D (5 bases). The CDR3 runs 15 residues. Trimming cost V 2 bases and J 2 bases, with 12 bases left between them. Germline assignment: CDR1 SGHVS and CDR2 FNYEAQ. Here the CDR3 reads CASSLSSRGQETQYF. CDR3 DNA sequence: TGTGCCAGCAGCTTATCGTCTCGCGGGCAAGAGACCCAGTACTTC.

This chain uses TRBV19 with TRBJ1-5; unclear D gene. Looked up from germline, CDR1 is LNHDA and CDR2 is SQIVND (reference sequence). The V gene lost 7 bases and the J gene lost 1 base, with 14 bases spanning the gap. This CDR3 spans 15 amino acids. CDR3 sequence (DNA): TGTGCCAGTACTCTCCAGACGGGAAGCAATCAGCCCCAGCATTTT. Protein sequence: CASTLQTGSNQPQHF.

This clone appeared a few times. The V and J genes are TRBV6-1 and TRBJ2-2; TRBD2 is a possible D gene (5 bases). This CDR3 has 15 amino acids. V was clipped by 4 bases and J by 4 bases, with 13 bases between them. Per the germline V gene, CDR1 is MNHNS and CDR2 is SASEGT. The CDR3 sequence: CASSGTSTSTGELFF. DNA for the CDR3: TGTGCCAGCAGTGGGACCTCTACTAGCACCGGGGAGCTGTTTTTT.

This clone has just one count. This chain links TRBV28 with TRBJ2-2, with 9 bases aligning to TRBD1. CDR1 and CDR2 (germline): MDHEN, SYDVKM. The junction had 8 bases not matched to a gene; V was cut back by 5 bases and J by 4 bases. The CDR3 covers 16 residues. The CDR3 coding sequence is TGTGCCAGCAGTCACGTTTACAGGGGGCGCACCGGGGAGCTGTTTTTT. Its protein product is CASSHVYRGRTGELFF. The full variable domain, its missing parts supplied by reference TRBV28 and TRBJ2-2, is DVKVTQSSRYLVKRTGEKVFLECVQDMDHENMFWYRQDPGLGLRLIYFSYDVKMKEKGDIPEGYSVSREKKERFSLILESASTNQTSMYLCASSHVYRGRTGELFFGEGSRLTVL.

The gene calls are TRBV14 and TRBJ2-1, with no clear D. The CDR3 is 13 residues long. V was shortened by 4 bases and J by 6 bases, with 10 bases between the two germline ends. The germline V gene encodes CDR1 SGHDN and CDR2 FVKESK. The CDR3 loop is CASSRLIPNEQFF. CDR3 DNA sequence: TGTGCCAGCAGCCGTCTAATTCCCAATGAGCAGTTCTTC.

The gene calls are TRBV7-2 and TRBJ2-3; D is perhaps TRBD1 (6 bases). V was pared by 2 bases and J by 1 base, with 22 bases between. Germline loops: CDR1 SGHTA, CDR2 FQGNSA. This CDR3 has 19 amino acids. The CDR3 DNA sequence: TGTGCCAGCAGCTTAAAGCCCGCAACAGGGACCAAGGGCACAGATACGCAGTATTTT. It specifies CASSLKPATGTKGTDTQYF. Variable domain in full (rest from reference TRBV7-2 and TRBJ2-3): GAGVSQSPSNKVTEKGKDVELRCDPISGHTALYWYRQSLGQGLEFLIYFQGNSAPDKSGLPSDRFSAERTGGSVSTLTIQRTQQEDSAVYLCASSLKPATGTKGTDTQYFGPGTRLTVL.

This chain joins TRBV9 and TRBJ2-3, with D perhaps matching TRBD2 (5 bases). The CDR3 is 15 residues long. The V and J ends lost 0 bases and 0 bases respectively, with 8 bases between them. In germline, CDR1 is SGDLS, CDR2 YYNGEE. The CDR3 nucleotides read TGTGCCAGCAGCGTAGCAACGGGAAGCACAGATACGCAGTATTTT. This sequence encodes CASSVATGSTDTQYF. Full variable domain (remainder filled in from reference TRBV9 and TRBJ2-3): DSGVTQTPKHLITATGQRVTLRCSPRSGDLSVYWYQQSLDQGLQFLIQYYNGEERAKGNILERFSAQQFPDLHSELNLSSLELGDSALYFCASSVATGSTDTQYFGPGTRLTVL.

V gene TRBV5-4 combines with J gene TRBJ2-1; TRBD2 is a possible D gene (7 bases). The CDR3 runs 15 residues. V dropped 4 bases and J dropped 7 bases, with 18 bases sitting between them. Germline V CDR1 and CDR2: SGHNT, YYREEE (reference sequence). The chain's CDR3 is CASSLLGGPRNEQFF. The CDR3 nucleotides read TGTGCCAGCAGCCTGCTGGGGGGGCCGAGGAATGAGCAGTTCTTC. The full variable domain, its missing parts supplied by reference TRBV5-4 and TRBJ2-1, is ETGVTQSPTHLIKTRGQQVTLRCSSQSGHNTVSWYQQALGQGPQFIFQYYREEENGRGNFPPRFSGLQFPNYSSELNVNALELDDSALYLCASSLLGGPRNEQFFGPGTRLTVL.

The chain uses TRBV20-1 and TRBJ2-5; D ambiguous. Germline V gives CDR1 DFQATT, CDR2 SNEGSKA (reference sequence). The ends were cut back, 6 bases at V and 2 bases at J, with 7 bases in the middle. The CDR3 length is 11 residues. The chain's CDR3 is CSASLQETQYF. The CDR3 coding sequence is TGCAGTGCCTCACTGCAAGAGACCCAGTACTTC.

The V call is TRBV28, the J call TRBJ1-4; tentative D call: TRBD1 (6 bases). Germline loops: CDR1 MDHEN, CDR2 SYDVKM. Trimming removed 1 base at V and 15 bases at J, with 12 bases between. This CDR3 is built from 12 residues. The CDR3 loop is CASSLSTGIVFF. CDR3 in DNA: TGTGCCAGCAGTTTATCTACAGGGATAGTGTTTTTT.

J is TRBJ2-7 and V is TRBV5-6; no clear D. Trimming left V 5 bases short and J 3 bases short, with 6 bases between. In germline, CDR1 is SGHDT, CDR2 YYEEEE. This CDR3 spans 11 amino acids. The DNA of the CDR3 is TGTGCCAGCAGTTCAGGCTACGAGCAGTACTTC. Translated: CASSSGYEQYF.

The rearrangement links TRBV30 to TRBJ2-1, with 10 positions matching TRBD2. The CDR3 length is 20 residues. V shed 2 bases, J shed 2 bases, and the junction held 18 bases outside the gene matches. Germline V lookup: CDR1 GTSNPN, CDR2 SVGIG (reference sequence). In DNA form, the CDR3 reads TGTGCCTGGAGTCTTGCCCTTACTAGCGGGATCGGGGTAACCTACAATGAGCAGTTCTTC. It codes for CAWSLALTSGIGVTYNEQFF.

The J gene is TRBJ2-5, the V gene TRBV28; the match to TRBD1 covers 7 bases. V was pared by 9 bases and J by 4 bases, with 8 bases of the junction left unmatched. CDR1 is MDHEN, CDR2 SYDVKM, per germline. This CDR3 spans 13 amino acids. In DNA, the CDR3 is TGTGCCAGTAATCCGACAGGGAGAGAGACCCAGTACTTC. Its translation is CASNPTGRETQYF.

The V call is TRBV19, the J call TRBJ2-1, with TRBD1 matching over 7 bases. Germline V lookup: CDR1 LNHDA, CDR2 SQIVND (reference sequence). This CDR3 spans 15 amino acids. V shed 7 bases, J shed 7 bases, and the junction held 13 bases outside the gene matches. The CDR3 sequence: CASNLGTALGNEQFF. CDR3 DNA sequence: TGTGCCAGTAATTTAGGGACAGCCTTAGGGAATGAGCAGTTCTTC.